This TCR beta chain was observed in a study of shared clonotypes between healthy human individuals. Germline CDR1 is SNHLY and CDR2 is FYNNEI. Trimming removed 7 bases from V and 1 base from J, with 10 bases in between. This CDR3 has 14 amino acids. The table came from immunoSEQ multiplex PCR; TCRdb's copy has only in-frame clones and leaves some out. The sample records more than 2 million clones, approximately 94% being singletons. The sequence was obtained from a man in his late teens or twenties in good health. Material: naive CD4+ T cells sorted from blood. Subset meaning: CD45RA+ positively selected. The rearrangement uses TRBV2 and TRBJ2-2, with D possibly matching TRBD2 (5 bases). CDR3: CASKSGLNTGELFF. CDR3 sequence (DNA): TGTGCCAGCAAGAGCGGACTGAACACCGGGGAGCTGTTTTTT.